This TCR beta chain derives from a study of identical twins. The V gene's germline CDR1 is SEHNR and CDR2 FQNEAQ (reference sequence). Between the trimmed V and J ends, which lost 1 base and 2 bases, there was a span of 14 bases. This CDR3 comprises 16 residues. TCRdb re-derived calls from the 5' RACE reads in MiXCR, one entry per CDR3 protein. The sample yields roughly 240,000 distinct CDR3 sequences, approximately 7.3% seen once. These same records also appear under a second study, on yellow fever vaccine responses in identical twins.

The specimen was CD8+ T cells sorted from blood. The sequence was obtained from a woman between 18 and 29 years old in good health. The rearrangement links TRBV7-9 to TRBJ2-5; D is possibly TRBD1 (6 bases). CDR3 DNA: TGTGCCAGCAGCTTAGACCCTGGGACATTTCAAGAGACCCAGTACTTC. Translation gives CASSLDPGTFQETQYF.